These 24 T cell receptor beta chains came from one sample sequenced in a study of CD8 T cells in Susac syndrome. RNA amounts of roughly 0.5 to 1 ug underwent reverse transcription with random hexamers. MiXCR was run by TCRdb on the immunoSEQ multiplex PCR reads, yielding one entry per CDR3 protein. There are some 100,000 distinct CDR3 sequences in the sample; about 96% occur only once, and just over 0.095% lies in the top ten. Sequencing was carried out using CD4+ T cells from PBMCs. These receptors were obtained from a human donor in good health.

The CDR3 nucleotides read TGTGCCAGCAGAAAGGACAGGGACGAGCAGTACTTC. Its protein product is CASRKDRDEQYF. V gene TRBV7-9 combines with J gene TRBJ2-7; 8 nucleotides align to TRBD1. CDR1 and CDR2 (germline): SEHNR, FQNEAQ (reference sequence). The trim removed 6 bases at V and 5 bases at J, leaving 3 bases unmatched. This CDR3 has 12 residues. Looking up the rest from reference TRBV7-9 and TRBJ2-7 gives the full variable domain: DTGVSQNPRHKITKRGQNVTFRCDPISEHNRLYWYRQTLGQGPEFLTYFQNEAQLEKSRLLSDRFSAERPKGSFSTLEIQRTEQGDSAMYLCASRKDRDEQYFGPGTRLTVT.

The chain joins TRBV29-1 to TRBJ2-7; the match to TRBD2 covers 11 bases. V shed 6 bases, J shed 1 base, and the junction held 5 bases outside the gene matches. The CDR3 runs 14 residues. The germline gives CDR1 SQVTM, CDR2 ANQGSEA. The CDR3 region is CSVRGLAGSYEQYF. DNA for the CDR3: TGCAGCGTCCGCGGACTAGCGGGTTCCTACGAGCAGTACTTC.

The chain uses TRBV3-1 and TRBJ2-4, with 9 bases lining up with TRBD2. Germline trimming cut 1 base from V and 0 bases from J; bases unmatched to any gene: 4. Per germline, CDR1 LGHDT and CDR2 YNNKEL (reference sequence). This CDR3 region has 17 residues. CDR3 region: CASSQAGLALAKNIQYF. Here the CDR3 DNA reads TGTGCCAGCAGCCAAGCCGGACTAGCGTTAGCCAAAAACATTCAGTACTTC.

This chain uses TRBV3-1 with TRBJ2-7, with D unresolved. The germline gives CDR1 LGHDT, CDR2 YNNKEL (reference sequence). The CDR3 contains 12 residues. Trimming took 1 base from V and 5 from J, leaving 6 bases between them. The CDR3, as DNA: TGTGCCAGCAGCCAAGTTCCTCACGAGCAGTACTTC. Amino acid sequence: CASSQVPHEQYF.

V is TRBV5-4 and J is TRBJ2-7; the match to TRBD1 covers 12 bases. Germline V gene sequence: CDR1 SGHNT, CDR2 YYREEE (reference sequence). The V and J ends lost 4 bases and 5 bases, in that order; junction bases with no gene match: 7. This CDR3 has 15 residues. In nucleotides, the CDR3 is TGTGCCAGCAGCAGGCCGGGACAGGGGGCGGACGAGCAGTACTTC. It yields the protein CASSRPGQGADEQYF. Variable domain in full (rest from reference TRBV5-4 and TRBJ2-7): ETGVTQSPTHLIKTRGQQVTLRCSSQSGHNTVSWYQQALGQGPQFIFQYYREEENGRGNFPPRFSGLQFPNYSSELNVNALELDDSALYLCASSRPGQGADEQYFGPGTRLTVT.

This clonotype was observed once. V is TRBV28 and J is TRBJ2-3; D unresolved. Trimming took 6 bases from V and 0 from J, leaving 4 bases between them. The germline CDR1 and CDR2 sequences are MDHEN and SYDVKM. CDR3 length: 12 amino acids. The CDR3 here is CASRVSTDTQYF. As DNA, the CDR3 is TGTGCCAGCAGAGTAAGCACAGATACGCAGTATTTT.

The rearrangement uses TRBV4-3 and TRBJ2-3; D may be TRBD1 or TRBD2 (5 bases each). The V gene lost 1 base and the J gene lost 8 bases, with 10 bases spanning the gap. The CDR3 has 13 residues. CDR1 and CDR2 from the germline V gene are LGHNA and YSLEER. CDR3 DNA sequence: TGCGCCAGCAGCCAAGTTCCCGGGGCTACGCAGTATTTT. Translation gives CASSQVPGATQYF.

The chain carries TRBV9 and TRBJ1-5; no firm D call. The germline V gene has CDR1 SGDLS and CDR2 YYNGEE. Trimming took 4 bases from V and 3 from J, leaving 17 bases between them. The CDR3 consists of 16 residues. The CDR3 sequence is CASSPGEGRPNQPQHF. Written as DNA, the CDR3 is TGTGCCAGCAGCCCCGGGGAAGGCCGGCCCAATCAGCCCCAGCATTTT.

CDR3 nucleotide sequence: TGCAGCCTTAAAGAGGGTCTATCTAACTATGGCTACACCTTC. This gives the protein CSLKEGLSNYGYTF. The chain employs TRBV29-1 and TRBJ1-2, with D hard to call. The CDR3 extends over 14 amino acids. Trimming took 8 bases from V and 0 from J, leaving 16 bases between them. Germline loops: CDR1 SQVTM, CDR2 ANQGSEA. Using reference TRBV29-1 and TRBJ1-2 for the parts outside the CDR3, the full variable domain is SAVISQKPSRDICQRGTSLTIQCQVDSQVTMMFWYRQQPGQSLTLIATANQGSEATYESGFVIDKFPISRPNLTFSTLTVSNMSPEDSSIYLCSLKEGLSNYGYTFGSGTRLTVV.

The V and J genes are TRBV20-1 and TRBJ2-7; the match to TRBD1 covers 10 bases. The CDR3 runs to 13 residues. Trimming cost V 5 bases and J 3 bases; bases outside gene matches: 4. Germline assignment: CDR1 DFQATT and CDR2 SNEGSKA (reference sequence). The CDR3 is CSAWDRGGYEQYF. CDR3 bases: TGCAGTGCTTGGGACAGGGGAGGCTACGAGCAGTACTTC.

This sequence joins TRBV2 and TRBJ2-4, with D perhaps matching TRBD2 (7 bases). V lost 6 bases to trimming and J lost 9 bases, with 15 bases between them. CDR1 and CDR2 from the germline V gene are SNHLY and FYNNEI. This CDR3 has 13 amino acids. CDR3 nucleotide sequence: TGTGCCAGCAGAGCAGGGGAGGGGAGCATTCAGTACTTC. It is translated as CASRAGEGSIQYF.

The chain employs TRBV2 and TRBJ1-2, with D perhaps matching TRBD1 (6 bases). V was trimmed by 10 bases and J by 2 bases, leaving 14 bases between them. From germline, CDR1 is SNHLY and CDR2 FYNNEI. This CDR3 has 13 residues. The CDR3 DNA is TGTGCCACCAGGACAGCAAGGAACTATGGCTACACCTTC. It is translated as CATRTARNYGYTF.

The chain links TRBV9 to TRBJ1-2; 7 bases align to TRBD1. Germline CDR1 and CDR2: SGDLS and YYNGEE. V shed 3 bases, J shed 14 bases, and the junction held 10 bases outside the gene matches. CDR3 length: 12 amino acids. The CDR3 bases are TGTGCCAGCAGCGAGGGGGGACAGCCCTCTACCTTC. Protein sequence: CASSEGGQPSTF.

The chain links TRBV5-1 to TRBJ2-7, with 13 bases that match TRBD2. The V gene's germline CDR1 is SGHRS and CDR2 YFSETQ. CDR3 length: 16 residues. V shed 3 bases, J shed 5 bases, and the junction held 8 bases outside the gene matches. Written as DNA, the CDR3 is TGCGCCAGCAGCTCTACACTAGCGGGAGGGTCCCACGAGCAGTACTTC. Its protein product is CASSSTLAGGSHEQYF.

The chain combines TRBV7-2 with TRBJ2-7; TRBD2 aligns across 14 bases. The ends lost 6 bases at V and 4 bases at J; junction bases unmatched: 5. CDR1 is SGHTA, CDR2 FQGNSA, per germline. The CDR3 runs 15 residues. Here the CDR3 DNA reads TGTGCCAGCAGTACGGGACTAGCGGGAGTATACGAGCAGTACTTC. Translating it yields CASSTGLAGVYEQYF.

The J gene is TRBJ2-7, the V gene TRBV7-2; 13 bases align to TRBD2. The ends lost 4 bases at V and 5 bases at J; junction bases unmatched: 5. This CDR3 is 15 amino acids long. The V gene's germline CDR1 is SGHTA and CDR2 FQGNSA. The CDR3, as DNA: TGTGCCAGCAGCTACTCACTAGCGGGAGGGCACGAGCAGTACTTC. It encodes CASSYSLAGGHEQYF.

CDR3: CASSLAVTSGGYQETQYF. The CDR3 nucleotides are TGTGCCAGCAGCTTGGCCGTGACTAGCGGGGGGTACCAAGAGACCCAGTACTTC. The chain links TRBV5-6 to TRBJ2-5; 13 nucleotides agree with TRBD2. The CDR3 has 18 amino acids. Germline V gene sequence: CDR1 SGHDT, CDR2 YYEEEE. The V and J ends lost 0 bases and 0 bases, in that order; junction bases with no gene match: 5.

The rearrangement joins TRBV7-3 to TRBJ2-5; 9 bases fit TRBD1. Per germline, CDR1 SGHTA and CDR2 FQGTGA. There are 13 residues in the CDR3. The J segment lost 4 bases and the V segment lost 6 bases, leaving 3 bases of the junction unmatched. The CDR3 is CASSADRGETQYF. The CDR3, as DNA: TGTGCCAGCAGTGCGGACAGGGGAGAGACCCAGTACTTC.

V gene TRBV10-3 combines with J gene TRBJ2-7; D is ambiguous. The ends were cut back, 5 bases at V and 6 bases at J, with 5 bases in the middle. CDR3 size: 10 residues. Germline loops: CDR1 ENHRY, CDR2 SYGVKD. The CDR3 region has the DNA TGTGCCATCAGTTTGGCCGAGCAGTACTTC. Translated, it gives CAISLAEQYF.

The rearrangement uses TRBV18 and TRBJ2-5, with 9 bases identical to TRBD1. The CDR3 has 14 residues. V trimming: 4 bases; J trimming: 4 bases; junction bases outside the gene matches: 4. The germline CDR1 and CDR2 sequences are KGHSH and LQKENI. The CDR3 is CASSQTGGRETQYF. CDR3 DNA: TGTGCCAGCTCACAGACAGGGGGACGAGAGACCCAGTACTTC.

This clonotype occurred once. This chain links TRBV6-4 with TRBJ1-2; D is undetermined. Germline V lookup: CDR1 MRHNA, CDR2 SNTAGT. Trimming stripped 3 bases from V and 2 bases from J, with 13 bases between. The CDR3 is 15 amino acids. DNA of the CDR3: TGTGCCAGCAGTGAAAAACCAGGCCTAAACTATGGCTACACCTTC. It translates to CASSEKPGLNYGYTF.

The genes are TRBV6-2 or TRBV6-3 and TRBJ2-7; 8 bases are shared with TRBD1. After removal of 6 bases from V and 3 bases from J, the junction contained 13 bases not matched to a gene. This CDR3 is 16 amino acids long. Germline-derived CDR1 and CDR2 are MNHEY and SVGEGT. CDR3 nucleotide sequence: TGTGCCAGCAGACGTCTTCCCGGGACAGGAGGCTACGAGCAGTACTTC. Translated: CASRRLPGTGGYEQYF.

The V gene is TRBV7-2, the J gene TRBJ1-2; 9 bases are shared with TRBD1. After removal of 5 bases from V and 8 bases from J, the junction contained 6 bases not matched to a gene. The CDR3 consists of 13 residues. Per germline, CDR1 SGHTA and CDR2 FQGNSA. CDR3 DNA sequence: TGTGCCAGCAGCCGGACAGGGGTATTGGGCTACACCTTC. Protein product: CASSRTGVLGYTF.

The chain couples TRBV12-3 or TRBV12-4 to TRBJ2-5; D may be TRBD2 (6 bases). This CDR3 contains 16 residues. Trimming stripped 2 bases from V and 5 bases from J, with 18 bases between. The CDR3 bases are TGTGCCAGCAGTTTACTCCCGGGAGCCATAGGGGAGACCCAGTACTTC. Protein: CASSLLPGAIGETQYF.